The text below deals with one TCR beta chain. No cognate antigen has been identified for it. No base-level quality is on record; no much larger clone is a single base apart. This entry is derived from a study of radiotherapy plus CTLA-4 blockade in lung cancer listed by TCRdb under 2018. With respect to the entire study: Among the enrolled patients, about 19% had an objective response, and less than 40% reached disease control.

The study at large found these results: After treatment with radiotherapy and ipilimumab, TCR clones that came from tumors expanded in the peripheral blood. The strongest predictors of response, as reported, were early dynamic changes in blood T cell clones along with a rise in serum interferon-beta after radiation.

The CDR3 has 15 amino acids, counting the end cysteine and phenylalanine. The kept DNA is CDR3 alone, 45 bases in frame from the first base. According to the germline V gene, CDR1 reads MGHRA and CDR2 reads YSYEKL. Trimming accounts for 3 bases at V and 6 bases at J, while the number of junction bases matched to no gene is 10. The library relied on the immunoSEQ multiplex PCR assay. This immuneACCESS table, as held by TCRdb, lists in-frame sequences with V and J called but not all clones. Of the missing ones, under half trace to an unresolved V gene in checked studies; the others have no known cause. The sample yields about 100,000 clones; 83% were counted once. Together, the top ten hold 0.84% of the sample. The study tested focal radiation therapy combined with CTLA-4 blockade (ipilimumab) in patients with chemo-refractory metastatic non-small-cell lung cancer.

The source material was peripheral blood, sampled from a patient treated with radiotherapy plus ipilimumab. The chain employs TRBV4-1 and TRBJ1-1, and 7 junctional nucleotides match TRBD1. The source is a human donor with non-small cell lung cancer who had stable disease on radiotherapy plus ipilimumab. The CDR3 reads as follows: CASSHGDSSGPEAFF. DNA sequence: TGCGCCAGCAGCCACGGGGACAGCTCGGGCCCTGAAGCTTTCTTT.